This TCR beta chain was profiled in a study of blood T cell repertoires in COVID-19. Study in general: Italy, Spain and the United States were the sources of the convalescent and acute COVID-19 samples. Sources were T cells, B-cell-depleted T cells, or PBMCs; the material itself was cDNA or gDNA.

In the authors' workflow: Reference gene primers were amplified, and this amplification served to estimate nucleated cell counts. The repertoire was sequenced with immunoSEQ multiplex PCR; TCRdb's copy has only in-frame clones and lacks some. From that table come the V and J calls and clone size; the DNA was used to work out D and trimming. The data show approximately 110,000 clones, roughly 80% seen once. V gave up 1 base and J gave up 10 bases, with 9 bases separating them. The CDR3 consists of 12 residues. Germline CDR1 is SGHTA and CDR2 is FQGNSA. This chain uses TRBV7-2 with TRBJ2-3; D gene unclear. Sequenced input: peripheral blood. The receptor's source is a woman aged 35 to 49 with acute or convalescent COVID-19. The DNA for the CDR3 is TGTGCCAGCAGCTTAGTTTCGTTTTCGCAGTATTTT. Translated, it gives CASSLVSFSQYF.